Each of the 16 T cell receptor beta chains below was sequenced from the same sample in a study of T cells expressing NK-cell markers. From the 5' RACE reads, TCRdb lists one entry per CDR3 protein and no DNA. Its table lists around 140,000 distinct CDR3 sequences. Sequencing used blood T cells: a sorted CD56 or NKG2C T cell subset, CD4+ or CD8+ T cells, or bulk PBMC T cells (not recorded which). These TCRs come from a man aged 18 to 35 in good health.

This sequence joins TRBV11-2 and TRBJ2-1; TCRdb selects TRBD1, and the lack of DNA leaves this call unchecked. Germline CDR1 is SGHAT and CDR2 is FQNNGV. There are 15 residues in the CDR3. CDR3 protein: CASSSRKGGESRQFF.

The chain recombines TRBV27 with TRBJ1-2; TCRdb returns TRBD1, unconfirmable since there is no DNA. This CDR3 has 14 residues. CDR1 and CDR2 from the germline V gene are MNHEY and SMNVEV (reference sequence). The CDR3 is CASAGIGQTYGYTF.

The rearrangement joins TRBV27 to TRBJ2-1; TCRdb's D call, TRBD1, is unchecked because there is no DNA. The CDR3 is 13 residues long. The germline gives CDR1 MNHEY, CDR2 SMNVEV (reference sequence). The CDR3 is CASSTDSHNEQFF.

CDR3 loop: CASSFTGRNYGYTF. This chain uses TRBV27 with TRBJ1-2; there is no DNA to check the TCRdb D call of TRBD1. The germline CDR1 and CDR2 sequences are MNHEY and SMNVEV (reference sequence). CDR3 length: 14 amino acids.

This chain connects TRBV28 to TRBJ2-1; the D gene TCRdb calls, TRBD1, cannot be checked with no DNA. This CDR3 region has 16 residues. Germline-derived CDR1 and CDR2 are MDHEN and SYDVKM. The CDR3 loop is CASSPLAGGSHNEQFF. The whole variable domain, remainder taken from reference TRBV28 and TRBJ2-1, is DVKVTQSSRYLVKRTGEKVFLECVQDMDHENMFWYRQDPGLGLRLIYFSYDVKMKEKGDIPEGYSVSREKKERFSLILESASTNQTSMYLCASSPLAGGSHNEQFFGPGTRLTVL.

The rearrangement uses TRBV29-1 and TRBJ2-1; the D call of TRBD2 rests on TCRdb alone, since no DNA is present to check it. Germline lookup yields CDR1 SQVTM and CDR2 ANQGSEA. The CDR3 spans 16 residues. This chain's CDR3 is CSVSIRTREVYNEQFF.

The CDR3 sequence: CSATGAGVAREEQFF. This chain connects TRBV20-1 to TRBJ2-1; TCRdb designates TRBD1, a call that cannot be tested without DNA. Germline V gene sequence: CDR1 DFQATT, CDR2 SNEGSKA (reference sequence). The CDR3 is 15 residues long.

The V gene is TRBV7-6, the J gene TRBJ1-6. CDR1 is SGHVS and CDR2 is FNYEAQ in the germline V gene. This CDR3 has 15 residues. CDR3 sequence reads: CASSLGGGYNSPLHF.

The chain links TRBV19 to TRBJ2-1; lacking DNA, the TRBD1 call made by TCRdb goes unchecked. The CDR3 covers 16 residues. CDR1 and CDR2 (germline): LNHDA, SQIVND (reference sequence). The CDR3 loop reads CASGRDRGDPYNEQFF.

The V call is TRBV19, the J call TRBJ2-1; TCRdb indicates TRBD1, and absent DNA this call remains unverified. This CDR3 region has 14 residues. The germline gives CDR1 LNHDA, CDR2 SQIVND (reference sequence). The CDR3 sequence: CASSIRDSYNEQFF.

The chain combines TRBV7-3 with TRBJ2-1; TCRdb names TRBD1, which stays unverified in the absence of DNA. Germline assignment: CDR1 SGHTA and CDR2 FQGTGA. The CDR3 totals 18 residues. This CDR3 is CASSLTTLGQVPYNEQFF.

This chain joins TRBV7-3 and TRBJ2-1; the TCRdb call, TRBD2, lacks DNA for checking. CDR3 length: 16 amino acids. Germline assignment: CDR1 SGHTA and CDR2 FQGTGA. The CDR3: CASSLLAGASYNEQFF.

V and J are TRBV20-1 and TRBJ2-2. The CDR3 loop spans 11 amino acids. Germline CDR1 and CDR2: DFQATT and SNEGSKA (reference sequence). The CDR3 here is CSAPKAGELFF.

The CDR3 protein is CATSVSSERTYNEQFF. The gene calls are TRBV24-1 and TRBJ2-1; absent DNA, TCRdb's TRBD2 call cannot be checked. Germline CDR1 reads KGHDR; CDR2 reads SFDVKD. The CDR3 runs to 16 residues.

V gene TRBV25-1 combines with J gene TRBJ1-1; lacking DNA, the TRBD1 call made by TCRdb goes unchecked. The CDR3 contains 18 residues. Germline V lookup: CDR1 MGHDK, CDR2 SYGVNS. The CDR3 protein is CASSGRLPGQGVFTEAFF.

The chain is built from TRBV6-6 and TRBJ2-5. The CDR3 runs 13 residues. CDR1 and CDR2 from the germline V gene are MNHNY and SVGAGI (reference sequence). CDR3 in amino acids: CATTKGGWETQYF.